Shown below are 20 T cell receptor beta chains from a single sample sequenced in a study of T cell responses to AZD1222 COVID-19 vaccine. Only in-frame clones appear in the TCRdb table, and some are missing; sequencing was by immunoSEQ multiplex PCR. The data show around 150,000 clones, with roughly 90% seen just once and about 3.6% held by the top ten. The sequencing used peripheral blood, collected 28 days after the second AZD1222 dose. The origin of the receptors is an adult who received the AZD1222 COVID-19 vaccine.

This rearrangement joins TRBV7-4 to TRBJ1-1, with a weak D call TRBD1 (6 bases). CDR1 and CDR2 from the germline V gene are SGHVT and SQSDAQ. This CDR3 is built from 17 residues. Trimming left V 1 base short and J 3 bases short, with 18 bases between. The CDR3 here is CASSLEGVRPRDTEAFF. In DNA form, the CDR3 reads TGTGCCAGCAGCTTAGAGGGGGTTCGGCCAAGGGACACTGAAGCTTTCTTT. The full variable domain, with the rest looked up from reference TRBV7-4 and TRBJ1-1, is GAGVSQSPRYKVAKRGRDVALRCDSISGHVTLYWYRQTLGQGSEVLTYSQSDAQRDKSGRPSGRFSAERPERSVSTLKIQRTEQGDSAVYLCASSLEGVRPRDTEAFFGQGTRLTVV.

The CDR3 nucleotides read TGTGCCAGCAGCAGGGATCTAGCGGGAGCTCGGGAGCAGTACTTC. Residues: CASSRDLAGAREQYF. This chain joins TRBV3-1 (or the pseudogene TRBV3-2) and TRBJ2-7; 10 bases align to TRBD2. Losses at the gene ends were 5 bases for V and 7 bases for J; bases not matched to a gene: 11. The germline CDR1 and CDR2 sequences are LGHDT and YNNKEL (reference sequence). The CDR3 has 15 amino acids.

The chain has TRBV25-1 and TRBJ2-1, with 10 bases identical to TRBD2. This CDR3 is 14 amino acids long. With 6 bases clipped from V and 7 bases from J, the junction kept 6 bases outside the gene matches. The germline V gene encodes CDR1 MGHDK and CDR2 SYGVNS. The CDR3 DNA follows: TGTGCCAGCAGCCTGGGGGGACTAGCGAATGAGCAGTTCTTC. This encodes CASSLGGLANEQFF. The full variable domain, rest sourced from reference TRBV25-1 and TRBJ2-1, is EADIYQTPRYLVIGTGKKITLECSQTMGHDKMYWYQQDPGMELHLIHYSYGVNSTEKGDLSSESTVSRIRTEHFPLTLESARPSHTSQYLCASSLGGLANEQFFGPGTRLTVL.

The V gene is TRBV6-4, the J gene TRBJ2-3; 7 nucleotides align to TRBD2. Germline CDR1 reads MRHNA; CDR2 reads SNTAGT. V lost 2 bases to trimming and J lost 0 bases; unmatched junction nucleotides: 2. The CDR3 contains 15 residues. The CDR3, as DNA: TGTGCCAGCAGTGACGGGAGGGCTAGCACAGATACGCAGTATTTT. Amino acids: CASSDGRASTDTQYF.

The chain employs TRBV27 and TRBJ1-1; possibly TRBD1 for D (6 bases). The CDR3 is made up of 14 amino acids. Per germline, CDR1 MNHEY and CDR2 SMNVEV (reference sequence). The V end was cut by 0 bases, the J end by 1 base, with 6 bases between. The DNA of the CDR3 is TGTGCCAGCAGTTTATCGGGGGCGAACACTGAAGCTTTCTTT. This gives the protein CASSLSGANTEAFF.

This clone was observed a single time. This chain connects TRBV5-1 to TRBJ1-1; no firm D call. Trimming shortened V by 3 bases and J by 6 bases, and 15 bases separated the two germline ends. The germline V gene has CDR1 SGHRS and CDR2 YFSETQ. The CDR3 contains 14 residues. In DNA form, the CDR3 reads TGCGCCAGCAGCTGGAAGGGCGCGGACTCTGAAGCTTTCTTT. It translates to CASSWKGADSEAFF.

The V gene is TRBV4-1, the J gene TRBJ1-4; possible D gene TRBD1, 5 bases. Germline V gene data show CDR1 as MGHRA and CDR2 as YSYEKL. Trimming cost V 4 bases and J 0 bases, with 12 bases left between them. The CDR3 consists of 16 residues. CDR3 region: CASSRGEPATNEKLFF. DNA for the CDR3: TGCGCCAGCAGCCGAGGGGAACCTGCAACTAATGAAAAACTGTTTTTT.

The chain carries TRBV28 and TRBJ2-7; D not certain. The CDR3 has 14 residues. V was trimmed by 1 base and J by 1 base, leaving 8 bases between them. From germline, CDR1 is MDHEN and CDR2 SYDVKM. The CDR3 protein is CASSLSPASYEQYF. The CDR3 region has the DNA TGTGCCAGCAGTTTATCTCCTGCTTCCTACGAGCAGTACTTC.

The chain employs TRBV28 and TRBJ2-3, with D perhaps TRBD2 (5 bases). Germline CDR1 reads MDHEN; CDR2 reads SYDVKM. V was clipped by 5 bases and J by 10 bases, with 13 bases between them. This CDR3 spans 12 amino acids. CDR3 region: CASSPGSGAQYF. The CDR3 DNA sequence: TGTGCCAGCAGTCCAGGAAGCGGAGCGCAGTATTTT.

V usage is TRBV27 and J usage is TRBJ2-7; 11 bases line up with TRBD2. Germline trimming cut 1 base from V and 6 bases from J; bases unmatched to any gene: 8. This CDR3 contains 16 residues. Per germline, CDR1 MNHEY and CDR2 SMNVEV (reference sequence). The CDR3 reads CASSLFNGLAGGEQYF. CDR3 DNA sequence: TGTGCCAGCAGTTTATTTAATGGTCTAGCGGGAGGCGAGCAGTACTTC.

V and J are TRBV7-8 and TRBJ2-7; the match to TRBD1 covers 12 bases. The CDR3 totals 14 residues. Germline values: CDR1 SGHVS, CDR2 FQNEAQ. V was clipped by 5 bases and J by 4 bases; unmatched bases: 3. The CDR3 loop reads CASSGTGGWYEQYF. In nucleotides, the CDR3 is TGTGCCAGCAGCGGGACAGGGGGCTGGTACGAGCAGTACTTC.

This chain links TRBV6-2 or TRBV6-3 with TRBJ2-1, with D perhaps TRBD2 (5 bases). Germline CDR1 MNHEY, CDR2 SVGEGT. The V end lost 6 bases, the J end lost 10 bases, and 10 bases lay between the germline ends. This CDR3 spans 11 amino acids. The DNA of the CDR3 is TGTGCCAGCAGCCACGGAGGCGAGCAGTTCTTC. Amino acids: CASSHGGEQFF.

The V call is TRBV5-1, the J call TRBJ2-1, with TRBD2 identical over 11 bases. Trimming removed 4 bases from V and 4 bases from J; junction bases left unmatched: 13. The CDR3 sequence is 18 residues long. Germline values: CDR1 SGHRS, CDR2 YFSETQ. As DNA, the CDR3 is TGCGCCAGCAGCCAGAGCCAACTAGCGGGAGATTCATACAATGAGCAGTTCTTC. Translating it yields CASSQSQLAGDSYNEQFF.

The chain links TRBV29-1 to TRBJ2-7, with TRBD1 identical over 8 bases. V was clipped by 7 bases and J by 7 bases; unmatched bases: 21. The CDR3 runs to 16 residues. CDR1 is SQVTM, CDR2 ANQGSEA, per germline. This chain's CDR3 is CSAAGRSEPGQEEQYF. CDR3 in DNA: TGCAGCGCGGCTGGGCGCTCTGAACCGGGACAGGAAGAGCAGTACTTC.

V and J are TRBV7-2 and TRBJ2-5, with D maybe TRBD1 (5 bases). This CDR3 has 15 residues. In germline, CDR1 is SGHTA, CDR2 FQGNSA. V gave up 6 bases and J gave up 2 bases, with 16 bases separating them. DNA for the CDR3: TGTGCCAGCAGGGAACAGGCCGCCCTACAAGAGACCCAGTACTTC. This gives the protein CASREQAALQETQYF.

This chain joins TRBV5-5 and TRBJ2-1; D ambiguous. The CDR3 has 11 residues. Germline V gene lookup returns CDR1 SGHKS and CDR2 YYEKEE (reference sequence). Trimming removed 1 base at V and 15 bases at J, with 11 bases between. The CDR3 loop is CASSLRQVRFF. As DNA, the CDR3 is TGTGCCAGCAGCTTGAGGCAAGTCCGGTTCTTC. Full variable domain (missing parts from reference TRBV5-5 and TRBJ2-1): DAGVTQSPTHLIKTRGQQVTLRCSPISGHKSVSWYQQVLGQGPQFIFQYYEKEERGRGNFPDRFSARQFPNYSSELNVNALLLGDSALYLCASSLRQVRFFGPGTRLTVL.

This sequence joins TRBV18 and TRBJ1-2; 7 bases align to TRBD1. The germline gives CDR1 KGHSH, CDR2 LQKENI. V lost 3 bases and J lost 4; bases outside the gene matches: 2. The CDR3 sequence is 13 residues long. The CDR3, as DNA: TGTGCCAGCTCACCCGACAGGGCCTATGGCTACACCTTC. Amino acid sequence: CASSPDRAYGYTF.

The chain employs TRBV29-1 and TRBJ1-2; D might be TRBD1 (5 bases). CDR1 is SQVTM and CDR2 is ANQGSEA in the germline V gene. The CDR3 contains 15 residues. With 4 bases removed from V and 0 bases from J, the gap between germline ends came to 15 bases. CDR3 coding DNA: TGCAGCGTTGCCCCGCGGGGGGGGGCTAACTATGGCTACACCTTC. Encoded protein: CSVAPRGGANYGYTF.

The chain links TRBV5-1 to TRBJ2-2, with a weak D call TRBD2 (6 bases). Trimming removed 1 base from V and 6 bases from J, with 10 bases in between. CDR1 and CDR2 from the germline V gene are SGHRS and YFSETQ. The CDR3 is made up of 14 amino acids. This CDR3 reads CASSLLGRSGELFF. The CDR3 coding sequence is TGCGCCAGCAGCTTGCTCGGGAGATCCGGGGAGCTGTTTTTT.

V usage is TRBV28 and J usage is TRBJ1-1; D is possibly TRBD1 (6 bases). In germline, CDR1 is MDHEN, CDR2 SYDVKM. This CDR3 is built from 12 residues. V dropped 7 bases and J dropped 5 bases, with 11 bases sitting between them. The CDR3 DNA is TGTGCCAGCACACAACAGGGAACTGAAGCTTTCTTT. Amino acid sequence: CASTQQGTEAFF.